This TCR beta chain was sequenced for a study of cytotoxic CD8 clonotypes in ibrutinib-treated CLL. Study overall: Investigators reported some 24 partial and 2 complete responses; after median around 63 months, roughly 14 patients remained remitted and about twelve progressed. Whole-study findings and limits: Higher clonality was seen at ibrutinib response and a return toward baseline at progression.

This clone was detected a few times. Its antigen is currently unknown. Germline V CDR1 and CDR2: MGHDK, SYGVNS. There are 13 residues in the CDR3. The V and J ends lost 7 bases and 3 bases respectively, with 13 bases between them. Target depth was 1 in 200,000 to 1 in 1 million T cells, about 10x per clonotype. The method was immunoSEQ multiplex PCR; TCRdb's version includes in-frame clones alone and lacks a portion of them. This sample carries 40,000 or so clones, 70% of them seen once, and the ten largest clones take about 9.4%. The TCR was taken from a human donor with chronic lymphocytic leukemia. J is TRBJ2-7 and V is TRBV25-1; no clear D gene. The input for sequencing was PBMCs, taken at disease progression, from a patient treated with ibrutinib. The CDR3 is CASKPVAGYEQYF. The CDR3 nucleotides read TGTGCCAGCAAACCAGTAGCCGGCTACGAGCAGTACTTC.